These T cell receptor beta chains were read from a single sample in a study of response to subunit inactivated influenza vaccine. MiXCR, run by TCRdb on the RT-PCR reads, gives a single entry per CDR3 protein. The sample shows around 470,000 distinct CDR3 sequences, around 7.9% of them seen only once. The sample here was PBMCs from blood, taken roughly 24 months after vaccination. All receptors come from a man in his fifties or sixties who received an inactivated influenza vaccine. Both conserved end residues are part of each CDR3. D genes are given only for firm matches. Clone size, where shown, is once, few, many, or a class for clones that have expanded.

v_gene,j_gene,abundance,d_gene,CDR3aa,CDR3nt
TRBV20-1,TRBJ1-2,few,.,CSASGFLGGTRGYGYTF,TGCAGTGCTAGCGGGTTTTTGGGCGGGACAAGAGGCTATGGCTACACCTTC
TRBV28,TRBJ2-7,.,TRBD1,CASRLDRGRREQYF,TGTGCCAGCAGGTTGGACAGGGGGCGTCGGGAGCAGTACTTC
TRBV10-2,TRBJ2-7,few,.,CASKPGPSSYEQYF,TGCGCCAGCAAGCCGGGGCCCTCCTCCTACGAGCAGTACTTC
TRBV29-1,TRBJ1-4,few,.,CSAATGPNEKLFF,TGCAGCGCCGCTACAGGGCCGAATGAAAAACTGTTTTTT
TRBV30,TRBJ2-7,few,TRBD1,CAWSDPTGPSYEQYF,TGTGCCTGGAGTGATCCGACAGGGCCGTCCTACGAGCAGTACTTC
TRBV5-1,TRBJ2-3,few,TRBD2,CASSAGGLAGGPDTQYF,TGCGCCAGCAGCGCTGGCGGACTAGCGGGGGGGCCAGATACGCAGTATTTT
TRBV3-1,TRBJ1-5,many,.,CASSPRRGVGNQPQHF,TGTGCCAGCAGCCCAAGGCGGGGTGTTGGCAATCAGCCCCAGCATTTT
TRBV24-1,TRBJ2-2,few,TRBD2,CATSSELGREANTGELFF,TGTGCCACCAGTTCTGAGCTTGGGCGGGAGGCGAACACCGGGGAGCTGTTTTTT
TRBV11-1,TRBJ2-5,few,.,CASSPAERWTQYF,TGTGCCAGCAGCCCAGCGGAACGTTGGACCCAGTACTTC
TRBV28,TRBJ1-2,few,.,CASGFDRTNYGYTF,TGTGCCAGCGGCTTCGATCGGACCAACTATGGCTACACCTTC